These 17 T cell receptor beta chains share one sample of origin, sequenced in a study of blood T cell repertoires in COVID-19 (dated by TCRdb to the early 2020s). Preparation of the library involved the immunoSEQ multiplex PCR assay. TCRdb took over this immuneACCESS table, retaining in-frame rearrangements with V and J assigned. Such tables are incomplete; in checked studies, under half of the missing clones stem from an unresolved V gene, and the remainder is unexplained. The sample profile shows about 100,000 clones; 85% of them were found once. Clones ranked in the top ten supply over 10% of the sample. Sequenced: peripheral blood. The receptors stem from a human donor in a cohort sampled during active COVID-19.

The CDR3 sequence: CAWSSTPNTEAFF. CDR3 nucleotide sequence: TGTGCCTGGAGTTCGACACCGAACACTGAAGCTTTCTTT. The chain links TRBV30 to TRBJ1-1; D remains ambiguous. Germline CDR1 is GTSNPN and CDR2 is SVGIG (reference sequence). V lost 2 bases, J lost 1 base, and 8 bases lay in between. This CDR3 has 13 residues.

J is TRBJ2-5 and V is TRBV12-3 or TRBV12-4; D is possibly TRBD2 (5 bases). The V end was cut by 3 bases, the J end by 9 bases, with 14 bases between. The length of the CDR3 is 13 residues. CDR3 nucleotides: TGTGCCAGCAGTTTCCGGCGGGCAGTGGCCCAGTACTTC. It translates to CASSFRRAVAQYF.

This clone has only a few counts. The chain links TRBV6-2 or TRBV6-3 to TRBJ1-2; D gene unclear. This CDR3 contains 13 residues. With 2 bases removed from V and 7 bases from J, the gap between germline ends came to 11 bases. Per germline, CDR1 MNHEY and CDR2 SVGEGT. The CDR3 DNA is TGTGCCAGCAGTTACGGGCAGCAAGGTGGCTACACCTTC. This translates into CASSYGQQGGYTF.

The rearrangement links TRBV3-1 (or the pseudogene TRBV3-2) to TRBJ1-4; 8 nucleotides match TRBD1. In germline, CDR1 is LGHDT, CDR2 YNNKEL (reference sequence). This CDR3 spans 13 amino acids. Trimming cost V 4 bases and J 8 bases; bases outside gene matches: 3. The CDR3 DNA is TGTGCCAGCAGCCGGACAGGGAGCGAAAAACTGTTTTTT. Its translation is CASSRTGSEKLFF.

This chain uses TRBV3-1 (or the pseudogene TRBV3-2) with TRBJ1-5, with a possible D match to TRBD1 (5 bases). CDR1 is LGHDT, CDR2 YNNKEL, per germline (reference sequence). This CDR3 spans 14 amino acids. Trimming removed 4 bases at V and 3 bases at J, with 10 bases between. The CDR3, as DNA: TGTGCCAGCAGCCCCGGGACTCTCAATCAGCCCCAGCATTTT. It is translated as CASSPGTLNQPQHF.

The chain recombines TRBV5-1 with TRBJ2-7; 11 positions match TRBD1. Germline CDR1 SGHRS, CDR2 YFSETQ. CDR3 length: 14 residues. Unmatched junction bases numbered 3, after V lost 5 bases and J lost 2 bases. The CDR3 region is CASRPGQGAYEQYF. Here the CDR3 DNA reads TGCGCCAGCAGACCGGGACAGGGGGCCTACGAGCAGTACTTC.

This clone was found a few times. The gene calls are TRBV19 and TRBJ2-5; 16 bases match TRBD2. This CDR3 has 16 amino acids. After removal of 6 bases from V and 5 bases from J, the junction contained 6 bases not matched to a gene. CDR1 and CDR2 (germline): LNHDA, SQIVND (reference sequence). The CDR3 here is CASRPGLAGGRETQYF. In DNA, the CDR3 is TGTGCCAGTAGGCCGGGACTAGCGGGGGGGAGGGAGACCCAGTACTTC.

The rearrangement links TRBV7-2 to TRBJ2-3; weak D call: TRBD1 (5 bases). Germline V lookup: CDR1 SGHTA, CDR2 FQGNSA. V lost 1 base, J lost 3 bases, and 14 bases lay in between. This CDR3 contains 16 residues. CDR3 sequence reads: CASSLDWGRATDTQYF. The CDR3 coding sequence is TGTGCCAGCAGCTTAGACTGGGGCAGGGCTACAGATACGCAGTATTTT.

The chain employs TRBV4-2 and TRBJ1-5; D unresolved. V dropped 6 bases and J dropped 2 bases, with 17 bases sitting between them. The CDR3 extends over 16 amino acids. Germline V CDR1 and CDR2: LGHNA, YNFKEQ. CDR3 in amino acids: CASSQLAVAGNQPQHF. CDR3 nucleotides: TGTGCCAGCAGTCAGTTGGCGGTAGCGGGCAATCAGCCCCAGCATTTT.

This chain connects TRBV5-6 to TRBJ1-1; 9 bases are shared with TRBD1. CDR1 is SGHDT and CDR2 is YYEEEE in the germline V gene. This CDR3 comprises 18 residues. Trimming removed 2 bases from V and 2 bases from J; junction bases left unmatched: 13. The CDR3 spells CASSFWLGQGIGNTEAFF. CDR3 DNA: TGTGCCAGCAGCTTTTGGTTGGGACAGGGTATAGGAAACACTGAAGCTTTCTTT.

This clone was counted only a few times. This chain links TRBV19 with TRBJ1-6, with 8 nucleotides matching TRBD1. Germline V gene lookup returns CDR1 LNHDA and CDR2 SQIVND (reference sequence). V was pared by 6 bases and J by 16 bases, with 8 bases of the junction left unmatched. The CDR3 totals 12 residues. The CDR3 DNA is TGTGCCAGTAGCCTGGACAGGGCTCATCTCCACTTT. Translation gives CASSLDRAHLHF.

The V and J genes are TRBV6-2 or TRBV6-3 and TRBJ1-5; D unclear. Per the germline V gene, CDR1 is MNHEY and CDR2 is SVGEGT. This CDR3 spans 16 amino acids. Trimming took off 5 bases at V and 4 bases at J, with 18 bases between the two ends. The DNA of the CDR3 is TGTGCCAGCAGTCCCCGGGTCGTTGGATATAATCAGCCCCAGCATTTT. It is translated as CASSPRVVGYNQPQHF.

The V call is TRBV6-6, the J call TRBJ2-1; no clear D. The CDR3 contains 11 residues. From germline, CDR1 is MNHNY and CDR2 SVGAGI (reference sequence). V dropped 8 bases and J dropped 4 bases, with 6 bases sitting between them. In DNA, the CDR3 is TGTGCCAGCGCCGAGTACAATGAGCAGTTCTTC. Amino acids: CASAEYNEQFF.

The V and J genes are TRBV7-9 and TRBJ2-2; D gene ambiguous. The CDR3 runs to 16 residues. Per the germline V gene, CDR1 is SEHNR and CDR2 is FQNEAQ (reference sequence). Trimming took off 5 bases at V and 5 bases at J, with 18 bases between the two ends. CDR3 coding DNA: TGTGCCAGCAGCAAACCACTTGGGCAGATAACCGGGGAGCTGTTTTTT. It codes for CASSKPLGQITGELFF. Full variable domain (missing parts from reference TRBV7-9 and TRBJ2-2): DTGVSQNPRHKITKRGQNVTFRCDPISEHNRLYWYRQTLGQGPEFLTYFQNEAQLEKSRLLSDRFSAERPKGSFSTLEIQRTEQGDSAMYLCASSKPLGQITGELFFGEGSRLTVL.

The CDR3 DNA is TGTGCCAGCAGCTTAGGCGGGTTCAATGAGCAGTTCTTC. Amino acid sequence: CASSLGGFNEQFF. V usage is TRBV11-3 and J usage is TRBJ2-1; D might be TRBD2 (5 bases). The CDR3 runs to 13 residues. V shed 1 base and J shed 6 bases, with 7 bases lying between them. Looked up from germline, CDR1 is SGHNT and CDR2 is YENEEA.

This clone was detected only once. The CDR3 coding sequence is TGTGCCATCAGTGACAGGATTAATGAAAAACTGTTTTTT. This sequence encodes CAISDRINEKLFF. The chain couples TRBV10-3 to TRBJ1-4; no clear D gene. Trimming shortened V by 3 bases and J by 4 bases, and 6 bases separated the two germline ends. CDR3 length equals 13 residues. Germline assignment: CDR1 ENHRY and CDR2 SYGVKD.

This clone has at least ten counts. The V gene is TRBV7-9, the J gene TRBJ2-1; TRBD2 matches at 13 bases. V was clipped by 4 bases and J by 0 bases; unmatched bases: 9. The CDR3 covers 19 residues. The germline gives CDR1 SEHNR, CDR2 FQNEAQ (reference sequence). The CDR3 sequence is CASSSGRLAGGYSYNEQFF. Written as DNA, the CDR3 is TGTGCCAGCAGCTCTGGGCGACTAGCGGGGGGCTACTCCTACAATGAGCAGTTCTTC.